The clone carrying this T cell receptor (beta chain) was counted ten times or more. Its cognate antigen is unknown. The protocol was immunoSEQ multiplex PCR, while the TCRdb copy is restricted to in-frame clones and leaves out a portion. Here the sample spans 250,000 to 300,000 clones, 70% to 90% being singletons. With 3 bases clipped from V and 2 bases from J, the junction kept 7 bases outside the gene matches. The CDR3 spans 17 residues. The germline V gene has CDR1 SGDLS and CDR2 YYNGEE. These data belong to a study of cytomegalovirus exposure and HLA in healthy donors. Study-level results: Most TCR sequences showed up rarely, but some public TCRs showed up in many donors.

Sequenced: PBMCs. The gene calls are TRBV9 and TRBJ1-3, with 11 positions matching TRBD1. The clonotype comes from a woman aged 18-35 years in good health and CMV-seronegative. The CDR3 DNA sequence: TGTGCCAGCAGCGCCACCTTGGGACAGGGGGCTGGAAACACCATATATTTT. The encoded protein is CASSATLGQGAGNTIYF.